The rows below give T cell receptor beta chains drawn from one sample of a study of control samples from healthy donors and cancer patients. Data came from immunoSEQ multiplex PCR; TCRdb stores just in-frame clones and leaves some out. Of 70,000 to 95,000 clones listed, about 89% are singletons. Sequenced: blood. Source of these receptors: a woman younger than 45 in good health. Each CDR3 is given with its conserved first and last residue. Each record gives: V gene, D gene, J gene, clone size, CDR3 protein, CDR3 DNA. D genes are given only for firm matches. Clone size, where shown, is once, few, many, or a class for clones that have expanded.

TRBV5-6	-	TRBJ1-1	-	CASSFRGLMNTEAFF	TGTGCCAGCAGCTTCCGCGGGCTCATGAACACTGAAGCTTTCTTT
TRBV4-1	-	TRBJ2-7	-	CARSRGERTGLLYEQYF	TGCGCCCGCAGCCGGGGGGAGCGGACAGGGCTGTTATACGAGCAGTACTTC
TRBV7-9	TRBD1	TRBJ2-5	-	CASSSAAGTGETQYF	TGTGCCAGCAGCTCAGCCGCCGGGACAGGAGAGACCCAGTACTTC
TRBV18	-	TRBJ1-4	-	CASSPLPREVNEKLFF	TGTGCCAGCTCACCGCTACCCAGGGAAGTTAATGAAAAACTGTTTTTT
TRBV20-1	-	TRBJ2-7	few	CSASGDYEQYF	TGCAGTGCTAGTGGGGATTACGAGCAGTACTTC
TRBV30	-	TRBJ2-3	-	CAWSGGSGYSDTQYF	TGTGCCTGGAGTGGGGGTAGCGGATACTCAGATACGCAGTATTTT
TRBV30	TRBD1	TRBJ2-7	-	CAWRPGQGFSYEQYF	TGTGCCTGGAGGCCGGGACAGGGCTTCTCCTACGAGCAGTACTTC
TRBV18	-	TRBJ2-7	once	CASSRGRDYEQYF	TGTGCCAGCTCCCGGGGACGAGATTACGAGCAGTACTTC
TRBV12-3/TRBV12-4	-	TRBJ1-2	-	CASSLTGNYGYTF	TGTGCCAGCAGTTTAACGGGAAACTATGGCTACACCTTC
TRBV5-1	-	TRBJ1-3	-	CASSSPLGTRAGNTIYF	TGCGCCAGCAGCTCCCCCCTGGGGACTAGGGCTGGAAACACCATATATTTT
TRBV5-1	-	TRBJ1-4	-	CASSLASGDNEKLFF	TGCGCCAGCAGCTTGGCGTCGGGAGATAATGAAAAACTGTTTTTT
TRBV3-1/TRBV3-2	-	TRBJ1-5	-	CASSQAESNQPQHF	TGTGCCAGCAGCCAAGCAGAGAGCAATCAGCCCCAGCATTTT
TRBV27	-	TRBJ1-4	-	CASSLSGRPATNEKLFF	TGTGCCAGCAGTTTATCTGGCAGACCTGCAACTAATGAAAAACTGTTTTTT
TRBV19	TRBD1	TRBJ1-5	-	CASSIGTGGNQPQHF	TGTGCCAGTAGTATTGGGACAGGGGGCAATCAGCCCCAGCATTTT
TRBV4-1	-	TRBJ2-1	once	CASSQEGVRASAEQFF	TGCGCCAGCAGCCAAGAGGGGGTAAGGGCGAGTGCTGAGCAGTTCTTC
TRBV6-1	TRBD2	TRBJ2-5	-	CASSGRLAGVGETQYF	TGTGCCAGCAGTGGAAGACTAGCGGGAGTGGGGGAGACCCAGTACTTC
TRBV9	-	TRBJ1-5	-	CASSVEGSSNQPQHF	TGTGCCAGCAGCGTAGAGGGATCTAGCAATCAGCCCCAGCATTTT
TRBV10-1	TRBD2	TRBJ2-1	once	CASSESVGGGSNEQFF	TGCGCCAGCAGTGAGTCGGTCGGGGGGGGCTCCAATGAGCAGTTCTTC
TRBV6-5	TRBD1	TRBJ1-6	-	CASSRQGGNSPLHF	TGTGCCAGCAGTCGACAGGGAGGGAATTCACCCCTCCACTTT
TRBV7-6	-	TRBJ1-4	-	CASSRGQLFDEKLFF	TGTGCCAGCAGCCGAGGACAGCTTTTTGATGAAAAACTGTTTTTT
TRBV6-6	TRBD1	TRBJ1-5	-	CASSRTGQGGSNQPQHF	TGTGCCAGCAGCCGAACCGGACAGGGGGGCAGCAATCAGCCCCAGCATTTT
TRBV28	-	TRBJ1-5	-	CASRSGTRGGNQPQHF	TGTGCCAGCAGGTCCGGGACACGGGGTGGCAATCAGCCCCAGCATTTT
TRBV3-1/TRBV3-2	TRBD2	TRBJ2-5	-	CASRPSAGGGIQETQYF	TGTGCCAGCCGACCCTCAGCGGGAGGAGGAATACAAGAGACCCAGTACTTC
TRBV4-2	TRBD1	TRBJ1-2	-	CASSKDPLGTGVDYGYTF	TGTGCCAGCAGCAAAGATCCCCTGGGGACAGGGGTGGACTATGGCTACACCTTC
TRBV28	-	TRBJ2-7	-	CASSSSRWEQYF	TGTGCCAGCAGTTCCTCCCGGTGGGAGCAGTACTTC
TRBV7-8	TRBD1	TRBJ2-1	-	CASRRDRGRYNEQFF	TGTGCCAGCCGCCGGGACAGGGGACGATACAATGAGCAGTTCTTC
TRBV30	-	TRBJ1-5	-	CAWSDYNQPQHF	TGTGCCTGGAGTGACTATAATCAGCCCCAGCATTTT
TRBV30	TRBD1	TRBJ2-5	-	CAWRRDRLETQYF	TGTGCCTGGAGGCGGGACAGGCTAGAGACCCAGTACTTC